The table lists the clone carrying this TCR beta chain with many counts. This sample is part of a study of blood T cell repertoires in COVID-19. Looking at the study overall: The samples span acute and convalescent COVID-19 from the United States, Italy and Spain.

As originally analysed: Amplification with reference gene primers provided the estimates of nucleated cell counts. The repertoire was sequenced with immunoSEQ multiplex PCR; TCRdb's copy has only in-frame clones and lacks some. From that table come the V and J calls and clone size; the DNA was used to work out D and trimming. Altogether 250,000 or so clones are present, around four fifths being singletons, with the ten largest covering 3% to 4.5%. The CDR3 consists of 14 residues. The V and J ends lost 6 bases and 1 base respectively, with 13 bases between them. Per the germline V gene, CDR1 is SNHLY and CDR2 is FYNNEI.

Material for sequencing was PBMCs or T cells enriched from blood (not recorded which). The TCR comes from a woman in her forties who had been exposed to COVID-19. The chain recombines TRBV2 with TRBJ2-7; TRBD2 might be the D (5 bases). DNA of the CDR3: TGTGCCAGCAGGGAGGACTGGGGATCCTACGAGCAGTACTTC. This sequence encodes CASREDWGSYEQYF.